These 22 T cell receptor beta chains were all obtained from the same sample, sequenced in a study of blood T cell repertoires in COVID-19. Here immunoSEQ multiplex PCR was the method, and the copy in TCRdb shows in-frame clones only, minus some. The data show 350,000 to 400,000 clones, with 90% to 95% seen just once and 0.86% held by the top ten. The sample was PBMCs or T cells enriched from blood (not recorded which). The receptors originated from a woman between 40 and 50 years old who had been exposed to COVID-19.

This sequence joins TRBV7-5 and TRBJ1-2; TRBD1, the D gene given by the table, was not confirmed from the DNA. TRBV7-5 constitutes a pseudogene. The CDR3 runs 18 residues. The chain's CDR3 is CVRSLVPQQTGQGHGYTF. The CDR3 DNA follows: TGTGTCAGAAGCTTAGTTCCCCAACAAACGGGACAGGGTCATGGCTACACCTTC.

The chain carries TRBV2 and TRBJ1-5; TRBD1 aligns across 7 bases. V shed 5 bases and J 2 bases; nucleotides not matched to a gene: 6. Germline loops: CDR1 SNHLY, CDR2 FYNNEI. This CDR3 contains 15 residues. The CDR3 region is CASSTGQARNQPQHF. In DNA form, the CDR3 reads TGTGCCAGCAGTACTGGACAGGCTCGCAATCAGCCCCAGCATTTT.

This chain joins TRBV4-3 and TRBJ1-2; TRBD1 aligns across 7 bases. The CDR3 sequence is 16 residues long. Germline values: CDR1 LGHNA, CDR2 YSLEER. V shed 0 bases and J 6 bases; nucleotides not matched to a gene: 10. The CDR3 DNA follows: TGCGCCAGCAGCCAAGATCAGGGGGGACGTGGGGATGGCTACACCTTC. Its protein product is CASSQDQGGRGDGYTF.

The V gene is TRBV12-3 or TRBV12-4, the J gene TRBJ2-5; 11 bases fit TRBD2. V lost 2 bases and J lost 7; bases outside the gene matches: 0. CDR3 length: 13 residues. DNA of the CDR3: TGTGCCAGCAGTTTACTAGCGGGGGGGACCCAGTACTTC. Amino acids: CASSLLAGGTQYF.

To note about this clone: Other DNA sequences in this sample translate to the same CDR3. The chain employs TRBV7-2 and TRBJ1-1, with D possibly TRBD1 on 6 matching bases. CDR1 and CDR2 from the germline V gene are SGHTA and FQGNSA. The CDR3 covers 15 residues. Between the trimmed V and J ends, which lost 5 bases and 0 bases, there was a span of 13 bases. The CDR3 protein is CASSPQGLMNTEAFF. As DNA, the CDR3 is TGTGCCAGCAGCCCACAGGGCCTAATGAACACTGAAGCTTTCTTT.

The gene calls are TRBV7-2 and TRBJ2-3; D gene ambiguous. Trimming left V 5 bases short and J 11 bases short, with 17 bases between. The CDR3 covers 13 residues. The germline V gene has CDR1 SGHTA and CDR2 FQGNSA. CDR3 sequence reads: CASSPDAHSQQYF. The CDR3 DNA sequence: TGTGCCAGCAGCCCAGATGCGCACAGCCAGCAGTATTTT.

The chain has TRBV5-4 and TRBJ1-1, with TRBD1 as a possible D gene (5 bases). CDR1 is SGHNT and CDR2 is YYREEE in the germline V gene (reference sequence). There are 14 residues in the CDR3. V was pared by 4 bases and J by 4 bases, with 14 bases between. CDR3 nucleotide sequence: TGTGCCAGCAGCGAATCGACAGTAGGCACTGAAGCTTTCTTT. It specifies CASSESTVGTEAFF.

Concerning this clone: In the same sample, other DNA sequences code for this CDR3. This sequence joins TRBV18 and TRBJ1-1, with D perhaps matching TRBD1 (6 bases). The V end lost 2 bases, the J end lost 0 bases, and 7 bases lay between the germline ends. CDR1 and CDR2 (germline): KGHSH, LQKENI. CDR3 length equals 14 residues. The CDR3 protein is CASSPGQLNTEAFF. The DNA for the CDR3 is TGTGCCAGCTCACCAGGACAGCTGAACACTGAAGCTTTCTTT.

This chain connects TRBV4-1 to TRBJ1-2; D gene unclear. Trimming stripped 1 base from V and 8 bases from J, with 11 bases between. Germline V gene sequence: CDR1 MGHRA, CDR2 YSYEKL. The CDR3 spans 13 residues. Written as DNA, the CDR3 is TGCGCCAGCAGCCAAGTAGTCCGAGGGGGCTACACCTTC. Residues: CASSQVVRGGYTF.

The chain joins TRBV10-3 to TRBJ2-3; 8 bases are a match to TRBD2. Germline V gene sequence: CDR1 ENHRY, CDR2 SYGVKD. Trimming removed 10 bases from V and 1 base from J; junction bases left unmatched: 4. The CDR3 runs to 13 residues. This chain's CDR3 is CANQAGGTDTQYF. CDR3 DNA sequence: TGTGCCAACCAAGCGGGGGGCACAGATACGCAGTATTTT.

V is TRBV24-1 and J is TRBJ1-2, with a tentative D call TRBD1 (5 bases). The germline gives CDR1 KGHDR, CDR2 SFDVKD. Trimming shortened V by 5 bases and J by 4 bases, and 13 bases separated the two germline ends. There are 14 residues in the CDR3. The CDR3 DNA reads as TGTGCCACCAGTGGTGCAGGGATGGGCTATGGCTACACCTTC. Amino acids: CATSGAGMGYGYTF.

Turning to this clone: Other DNA sequences in this sample translate to the same CDR3. V and J are TRBV18 and TRBJ2-2; TRBD1 might be the D (5 bases). Germline CDR1 and CDR2: KGHSH and LQKENI. Trimming pared 2 bases from V and 2 bases from J, leaving 9 bases between. The length of the CDR3 is 15 residues. CDR3 residues: CASSPGQGNTGELFF. The CDR3 region has the DNA TGTGCCAGCTCACCAGGGCAGGGAAACACCGGGGAGCTGTTTTTT.

This rearrangement joins TRBV18 to TRBJ2-5; 10 bases fit TRBD2. The CDR3 runs 17 residues. V trimming: 3 bases; J trimming: 2 bases; junction bases outside the gene matches: 9. Per germline, CDR1 KGHSH and CDR2 LQKENI. The chain's CDR3 is CASSPPGVLAGQETQYF. The DNA for the CDR3 is TGTGCCAGCTCACCCCCGGGAGTACTAGCGGGGCAAGAGACCCAGTACTTC. Variable domain in full (rest from reference TRBV18 and TRBJ2-5): NAGVMQNPRHLVRRRGQEARLRCSPMKGHSHVYWYRQLPEEGLKFMVYLQKENIIDESGMPKERFSAEFPKEGPSILRIQQVVRGDSAAYFCASSPPGVLAGQETQYFGPGTRLLVL.

The CDR3 here is CASSQEHRGREKLFF. CDR3 nucleotide sequence: TGCGCCAGCAGCCAAGAACACAGGGGCCGAGAAAAACTGTTTTTT. This chain joins TRBV4-1 and TRBJ1-4; 7 bases agree with TRBD1. V gave up 0 bases and J gave up 8 bases; unmatched junction bases: 6. The V gene's germline CDR1 is MGHRA and CDR2 YSYEKL. CDR3 length: 15 amino acids.

The chain is built from TRBV27 and TRBJ1-2; TRBD1 might be the D (6 bases). The V gene lost 7 bases and the J gene lost 6 bases, with 15 bases spanning the gap. The CDR3 has 13 amino acids. The germline gives CDR1 MNHEY, CDR2 SMNVEV (reference sequence). In DNA form, the CDR3 reads TGTGCCAGCACCTCGAAGGGGACACATGGCTACACCTTC. This codes for CASTSKGTHGYTF.

The gene calls are TRBV27 and TRBJ1-1; 9 bases agree with TRBD1. This CDR3 has 14 amino acids. Germline V gene lookup returns CDR1 MNHEY and CDR2 SMNVEV (reference sequence). V lost 6 bases, J lost 9 bases, and 11 bases stayed unmatched. The CDR3 DNA reads TGTGCCAGCAGCTTTAGTAGACAGGGGGGAAAAGCTTTCTTT. It codes for CASSFSRQGGKAFF.

This clone was seen only a few times. The gene calls are TRBV3-1 (or the pseudogene TRBV3-2) and TRBJ1-4, with D tentatively TRBD1 (6 bases). Trimming stripped 1 base from V and 10 bases from J, with 10 bases between. The CDR3 contains 13 residues. Germline loops: CDR1 LGHDT, CDR2 YNNKEL (reference sequence). The CDR3 DNA sequence: TGTGCCAGCAGCCAAGGAGGGGGTCGAAAACTGTTTTTT. This sequence encodes CASSQGGGRKLFF.

J is TRBJ1-5 and V is TRBV20-1; the match to TRBD1 covers 7 bases. The CDR3 is made up of 14 amino acids. In germline, CDR1 is DFQATT, CDR2 SNEGSKA (reference sequence). With 3 bases clipped from V and 4 bases from J, the junction kept 6 bases outside the gene matches. The CDR3 loop reads CSASQGGRNQPQHF. CDR3 DNA sequence: TGCAGTGCTAGTCAAGGGGGCCGGAATCAGCCCCAGCATTTT.

The chain is built from TRBV5-1 and TRBJ2-7; no clear D. V lost 2 bases and J 4 bases, leaving 7 bases between the germline ends. This CDR3 spans 12 amino acids. The germline CDR1 and CDR2 sequences are SGHRS and YFSETQ. The CDR3 DNA sequence: TGCGCCAGCAGCTTTGGCGGATACGAGCAGTACTTC. Amino acids: CASSFGGYEQYF.

V is TRBV4-3 and J is TRBJ1-1; D ambiguous. There are 15 residues in the CDR3. V dropped 3 bases and J dropped 0 bases, with 11 bases sitting between them. CDR1 and CDR2 (germline): LGHNA, YSLEER. The CDR3 sequence is CASSHAGSLNTEAFF. Here the CDR3 DNA reads TGCGCCAGCAGCCACGCGGGATCCTTGAACACTGAAGCTTTCTTT.

For this clone: Within the sample, other DNA sequences also encode this same CDR3. The chain links TRBV19 to TRBJ1-4; the match to TRBD1 covers 7 bases. The CDR3 extends over 14 amino acids. The ends lost 8 bases at V and 0 bases at J; junction bases unmatched: 3. The germline V gene encodes CDR1 LNHDA and CDR2 SQIVND (reference sequence). The CDR3 sequence: CASRDRATNEKLFF. The CDR3 DNA sequence: TGTGCCAGTCGGGACAGAGCAACTAATGAAAAACTGTTTTTT.

This clone appeared once. The chain carries TRBV29-1 and TRBJ2-1; tentatively, D is TRBD1 (5 bases). CDR3 size: 14 residues. V shed 2 bases and J shed 0 bases, with 8 bases lying between them. Germline V gene sequence: CDR1 SQVTM, CDR2 ANQGSEA. CDR3 bases: TGCAGCGTTGAACACAGGAGCTCCTACAATGAGCAGTTCTTC. This gives the protein CSVEHRSSYNEQFF.